Included here is one T cell receptor (beta chain) sequence, with context. These data are taken from a study of technical replicates of blood from several donors. Assay used: immunoSEQ multiplex PCR; TCRdb lists only in-frame clones, some missing. The sample yields about 58,000 clones, 91% seen once. This CDR3 contains 14 residues. J gave up 1 base and V 1 base, and 1 base lay outside the gene matches. CDR1 is SGHDT and CDR2 is YYEEEE in the germline V gene. The chain recombines TRBV5-6 with TRBJ2-5; 7 nucleotides agree with TRBD2. The clonotype originates from a human donor in good health. Some clones in this sample may be carry-over from other donors' samples. The sample consisted of PBMCs. The CDR3 is CASSLSGTQETQYF. CDR3 DNA: TGTGCCAGCAGCTTGAGCGGGACCCAAGAGACCCAGTACTTC. The entire variable domain, with the rest obtained from reference TRBV5-6 and TRBJ2-5, is as follows: DAGVTQSPTHLIKTRGQQVTLRCSPKSGHDTVSWYQQALGQGPQFIFQYYEEEERQRGNFPDRFSGHQFPNYSSELNVNALLLGDSALYLCASSLSGTQETQYFGPGTRLLVL.